The rows below give T cell receptor beta chains drawn from one sample of a study of blood T cell repertoires in COVID-19. Assay: immunoSEQ multiplex PCR; the TCRdb copy retains only in-frame clones and omits some. The repertoire holds roughly 300,000 clones, with 92% as singletons. Source material: PBMCs or T cells enriched from blood (not recorded which). These TCRs come from a woman aged 25 to 39 who had recovered from COVID-19. The CDR3 runs from the conserved cysteine through the conserved F or W. The D gene is left open where the match is weak. Clone size is shown for a subset of rows, as once, few, many or a class of expanded clone.

TRBJ2-2 TRBV9 NA NA TGTGCCAGCAGCGTAGCTTATGTTGCGGGGGCCACCGGGGAGCTGTTTTTT CASSVAYVAGATGELFF
TRBJ1-1 TRBV11-2 once TRBD1 TGTGCCAGCAGCCAACAGGGGGCAGGCACTGAAGCTTTCTTT CASSQQGAGTEAFF
TRBJ2-5 TRBV30 NA TRBD2 TGTGCCTGGAGCGGGGGGGCCGTAGAGACCCAGTACTTC CAWSGGAVETQYF
TRBJ1-1 TRBV5-1 NA NA TGCGCCAGCAGCATACTAGGGGGAACTGAAGCTTTCTTT CASSILGGTEAFF
TRBJ2-2 TRBV12-3/TRBV12-4 NA TRBD2 TGTGCCACTAGCGGGAAAGGCGGGGAGCTGTTTTTT CATSGKGGELFF
TRBJ2-7 TRBV28 NA NA TGTGCCAGCAGACGGACAGTATCCTCCTACGAGCAGTACTTC CASRRTVSSYEQYF
TRBJ2-2 TRBV3-1/TRBV3-2 NA NA TGTGCCAGCAGCCCGCCGGGGAAGCACACCGGGGAGCTGTTTTTT CASSPPGKHTGELFF
TRBJ2-1 TRBV27 NA TRBD2 TGTGCCAGCAGTCCACAAAACGGGGGGGGTTCAGTGTTCTTC CASSPQNGGGSVFF
TRBJ2-1 TRBV2 NA NA TGTGCCAGCAGTGAGGACTACCGGTTGTACAATGAGCAGTTCTTC CASSEDYRLYNEQFF
TRBJ2-7 TRBV6-5 NA NA TGTGCCACTGCCCCCGGGGTCCGCTACGAGCAGTACTTC CATAPGVRYEQYF
TRBJ1-4 TRBV5-1 NA NA TGCGCCAGCAGCTTGGGGAGCGGTAATGAAAAACTGTTTTTT CASSLGSGNEKLFF
TRBJ1-1 TRBV19 NA NA TGTGCCAGTAGGGGAACAGGGATGAACACTGAAGCTTTCTTT CASRGTGMNTEAFF
TRBJ1-1 TRBV27 NA NA TGTGCCAGCAGTTTAGGAGGCCTGAACACTGAAGCTTTCTTT CASSLGGLNTEAFF
TRBJ2-7 TRBV12-3/TRBV12-4 NA NA TGTGCCAGCAGACCTGGACAGAACTACGAGCAGTACTTC CASRPGQNYEQYF
TRBJ2-3 TRBV5-1 NA TRBD1 TGCGCCAGCAGCTTGTGGACAGGGTCCCCCCCAGATACGCAGTATTTT CASSLWTGSPPDTQYF
TRBJ1-5 TRBV9 NA NA TGTGCCAGCAGCGTAGGGGAGGGGGAACAGCCCCAGCATTTT CASSVGEGEQPQHF
TRBJ2-1 TRBV28 once NA TGTGCCAGCAGCTGGGGACAATACAATGAGCAGTTCTTC CASSWGQYNEQFF
TRBJ2-2 TRBV7-9 NA NA TGTGCCAGCAGCTTAGGGGGCCCCTCGTACGGGGAGCTGTTTTTT CASSLGGPSYGELFF
TRBJ1-1 TRBV5-6 NA NA TGTGCCAGCGCCCCCGGGGGGATGAACACTGAAGCTTTCTTT CASAPGGMNTEAFF
TRBJ2-2 TRBV19 NA NA TGTGCCAGTAGTAATTTCGCGGCAGGGTGGGGCACCGGGGAGCTGTTTTTT CASSNFAAGWGTGELFF
TRBJ1-1 TRBV28 NA TRBD1 TGTGCCGCCCTTGCTGGGACAGGGAGAAAAACCGTCGGGGCTTTCTTT CAALAGTGRKTVGAFF
TRBJ2-6 TRBV14 once NA TGTGCCAGCAGCCAACCCGTAGGGGCTGGGGCCAACGTCCTGACTTTC CASSQPVGAGANVLTF
TRBJ2-5 TRBV19 NA NA TGTGCCAGTAGTCCGGGTCAAGAGACCCAGTACTTC CASSPGQETQYF
TRBJ2-5 TRBV23-1 NA TRBD2 TGCGCCAGGCCCCTCGGGCCTAGCGGGAACCAAGAGACCCAGTACTTC CARPLGPSGNQETQYF
TRBJ1-1 TRBV28 NA NA TGTGCCAGCAGTCCCGCCCAGACAGGAGTCACTGAAGCTTTCTTT CASSPAQTGVTEAFF
TRBJ2-7 TRBV6-5 few NA TGTGCCAGCGGAGGGGAAGGGGAGCAGTACTTC CASGGEGEQYF
TRBJ2-7 TRBV28 NA TRBD1 TGTGCCAGCAGTTCTGCCGGGACAGGGTCCCACGAGCAGTACTTC CASSSAGTGSHEQYF
TRBJ1-1 TRBV3-1/TRBV3-2 NA TRBD1 TGTGCCAGCAGCCTAAAAATGACTTTTACAGGGGAAGAAGCTTTCTTT CASSLKMTFTGEEAFF
TRBJ2-7 TRBV11-1 NA NA TGTGCCAGCAGCTTTTTTAGCGCTAGGGACGAGCAGTACTTC CASSFFSARDEQYF
TRBJ1-6 TRBV6-5 NA NA TGTGCCAGCAGTTTTACAGGGCCCTATAATTCACCCCTCCACTTT CASSFTGPYNSPLHF
TRBJ1-6 TRBV19 once NA TGTGCCAGTAGTATGCGGCGCTCCTATAATTCACCCCTCCACTTT CASSMRRSYNSPLHF
TRBJ2-5 TRBV15 NA NA TGTGCCACCAGCAGAGATCAGCGTGGAGAGACCCAGTACTTC CATSRDQRGETQYF